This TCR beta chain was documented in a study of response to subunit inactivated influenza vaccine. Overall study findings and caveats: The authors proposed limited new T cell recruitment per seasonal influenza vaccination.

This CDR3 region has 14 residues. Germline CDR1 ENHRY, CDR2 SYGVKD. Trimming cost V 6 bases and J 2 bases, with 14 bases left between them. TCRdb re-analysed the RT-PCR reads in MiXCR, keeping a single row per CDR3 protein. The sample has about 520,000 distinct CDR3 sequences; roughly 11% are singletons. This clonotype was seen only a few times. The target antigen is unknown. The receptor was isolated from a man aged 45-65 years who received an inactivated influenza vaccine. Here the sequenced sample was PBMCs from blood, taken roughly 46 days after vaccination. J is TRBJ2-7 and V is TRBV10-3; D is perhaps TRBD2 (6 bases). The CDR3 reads CAIRGTGDTYEQYF. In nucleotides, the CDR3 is TGTGCCATCAGAGGTACGGGGGATACCTACGAGCAGTACTTC.